This TCR beta chain came from a study of blood T cell repertoires in COVID-19 (dated by TCRdb to 2018 to 2020). For context, the study as a whole: Samples covering the acute and convalescent phases of COVID-19 were provided by collaborators in the United States, Italy and Spain. Samples were obtained from the ongoing ImmuneRACE study (first 160 participants) and from approximately 1,200 subjects provided by 6 global collaborators. Subjects who had been exposed to COVID-19, were actively infected with it, or had recovered from it provided the deeply sampled blood TCRbeta repertoires that made up the dataset. The prospective study material was composed of cDNA or gDNA derived from T cells, B-cell-depleted T cells, or PBMCs. Nearly every sample came with metadata listing a de-identified subject ID, COVID-19 status, age in years and sex. A freely available public database, intended as a resource for researchers studying the immune response to SARS-CoV-2, is where the repertoires were released. Where available, HLA class I and class II types were taken from metadata supplied by the sample provider and were not determined by assay-based typing.

In the prospective study, participants were about 18 to 90 years old, resided in approximately 22 geographic areas of the United States, and were enrolled through a virtual design. Cohort assignment in the prospective study relied on participant-reported clinical history from a screening survey and a study questionnaire. Recovered participants in ImmuneRACE Cohort 3 were defined by two consecutive negative NP/OP PCR tests, clearance by a healthcare professional, or resolution of symptoms. Mobile phlebotomists in the prospective study collected whole blood, serum and a nasopharyngeal or oropharyngeal swab from every participant. Over an approximately 2-month period, participants in the prospective study had the option of providing additional blood draws and questionnaires. Before DNA extraction, blood samples from the prospective study were shipped at room temperature or frozen. About this clone: Its antigen target is currently unknown. No much larger clonotype is one base removed from it; base qualities were not supplied.

General findings and caveats noted by the study authors: Clinical and demographic metadata were provided uncurated, with the amount varying by source and participant.

Via the germline V gene, CDR1 is SNHLY and CDR2 FYNNEI. At the junction V is shortened by 1 base and J by 5 bases; bases outside the gene matches: 4. The CDR3 measures 15 amino acids from cysteine to phenylalanine. Only CDR3 DNA is held: 45 bases, read in frame from base 1. The immunoSEQ Assay, a bias-controlled multiplex PCR, was used to amplify TCRbeta CDR3 regions from genomic DNA. As for the authors' bioinformatics: Nucleated cell counts per sample were estimated from amplification of reference gene primers within the assay. To quantify the absolute abundance of each unique TCRbeta CDR3 rearrangement, sequence reads were collapsed and filtered. For each sample, productive Simpson clonality was calculated as the square root of Simpson's diversity index across productive rearrangements. In its TCRdb copy, this immuneACCESS table keeps in-frame sequences only and misses some clones. Where compared with another copy, unresolved V genes explain less than half of these, and the others have no known cause. V, J and clone size were drawn from that table, and D and trimming were deduced from the DNA. This sample lists roughly 180,000 clones; around 88% were detected once. The ten largest account for around 8.6% of the sample.

This clonotype originated in a woman aged 25 to 39 who had recovered from COVID-19. The chain was built from TRBV2 and TRBJ1-5; 8 central bases correspond to TRBD1. The sequencing sample was made of PBMCs or T cells enriched from blood (not recorded which). CDR3 loop: CASSEVETGDQPQHF. The DNA sequence reads TGTGCCAGCAGTGAAGTAGAGACAGGGGATCAGCCCCAGCATTTT.